Below, 22 T cell receptor beta chains from the same sample are listed, as sequenced in a study of blood T cell repertoires in COVID-19. Repertoires were generated with immunoSEQ multiplex PCR, while TCRdb's copy carries only in-frame clones and drops some. The table includes 110,000 to 150,000 clones, 60% to 80% detected once. Sequencing used peripheral blood. These TCRs come from a man in his forties or fifties with active or convalescent COVID-19.

The chain recombines TRBV29-1 with TRBJ1-4; TRBD1 agrees at 10 bases. The V segment lost 5 bases and the J segment 1 base; nucleotides outside the gene matches: 4. The CDR3 covers 15 residues. Germline CDR1 reads SQVTM; CDR2 reads ANQGSEA. CDR3 nucleotides: TGCAGCGTTTCCGACAGGGGGCTAACTAATGAAAAACTGTTTTTT. Protein: CSVSDRGLTNEKLFF.

As for this clone: The junction and the germline gene differ at one end; a read error may be behind it. The genes are TRBV30 and TRBJ2-7, with TRBD2 matching 9 bases. This CDR3 region has 13 residues. Per germline, CDR1 GTSNPN and CDR2 SVGIG (reference sequence). CDR3 in DNA: TGCCCCGAGGCCCTAGCGGGATTGTACGAGCAGTACTTC. Protein: CPEALAGLYEQYF.

V and J are TRBV3-1 (or the pseudogene TRBV3-2) and TRBJ2-4; 8 positions agree with TRBD2. The CDR3 length is 15 residues. V lost 3 bases, J lost 0 bases, and 1 base stayed unmatched. The germline V gene has CDR1 LGHDT and CDR2 YNNKEL (reference sequence). As DNA, the CDR3 is TGTGCCAGCAGCCACACTAGCGGAGCCAAAAACATTCAGTACTTC. Amino acid sequence: CASSHTSGAKNIQYF.

This rearrangement joins TRBV24-1 to TRBJ2-7; possibly TRBD2 for D (6 bases). The germline V gene encodes CDR1 KGHDR and CDR2 SFDVKD. The CDR3 length is 15 residues. The germline V and J ends were trimmed by 2 bases and 0 bases, with 10 bases remaining between them. CDR3 in DNA: TGTGCCACCAGTGATTCGCGGGACGGCTCCTACGAGCAGTACTTC. Translating gives CATSDSRDGSYEQYF.

The chain uses TRBV6-6 and TRBJ1-5; D ambiguous. The CDR3 runs to 12 residues. Looked up from germline, CDR1 is MNHNY and CDR2 is SVGAGI (reference sequence). Trimming took 7 bases from V and 2 from J, leaving 6 bases between them. The CDR3 spells CASNEGNQPQHF. CDR3 DNA sequence: TGTGCCAGCAACGAGGGCAATCAGCCCCAGCATTTT.

A word on this clone: This CDR3 is also generated by other DNA sequences in the sample. The rearrangement links TRBV28 to TRBJ1-4; 11 bases are shared with TRBD1. Per germline, CDR1 MDHEN and CDR2 SYDVKM. Trimming cost V 3 bases and J 8 bases; bases outside gene matches: 5. There are 15 residues in the CDR3. In DNA form, the CDR3 reads TGTGCCAGCAGTTTTGGACAGGGGGCGGGGGAAAAACTGTTTTTT. This translates into CASSFGQGAGEKLFF.

V is TRBV14 and J is TRBJ1-1; D remains ambiguous. V was trimmed by 1 base and J by 11 bases, leaving 11 bases between them. CDR3 length: 12 residues. Germline assignment: CDR1 SGHDN and CDR2 FVKESK. CDR3 region: CASSQGAGPAFF. The CDR3 DNA reads TGTGCCAGCAGCCAAGGGGCAGGCCCTGCTTTCTTT. The entire variable domain, with the rest obtained from reference TRBV14 and TRBJ1-1, is as follows: EAGVTQFPSHSVIEKGQTVTLRCDPISGHDNLYWYRRVMGKEIKFLLHFVKESKQDESGMPNNRFLAERTGGTYSTLKVQPAELEDSGVYFCASSQGAGPAFFGQGTRLTVV.

This sequence joins TRBV27 and TRBJ1-3, with unresolved D. V was clipped by 5 bases and J by 0 bases, with 14 bases between them. This CDR3 is 16 amino acids long. Looked up from germline, CDR1 is MNHEY and CDR2 is SMNVEV (reference sequence). For the CDR3, the DNA is TGTGCCAGCAGTGCCTCCCGGGTTCTCTCTGGAAACACCATATATTTT. This sequence encodes CASSASRVLSGNTIYF.

The V call is TRBV24-1, the J call TRBJ2-2, with D maybe TRBD1 (6 bases). The germline gives CDR1 KGHDR, CDR2 SFDVKD. With 2 bases removed from V and 6 bases from J, the gap between germline ends came to 9 bases. This CDR3 has 14 residues. The CDR3 loop reads CATSDYRASGELFF. The CDR3 DNA sequence: TGTGCCACCAGTGATTACAGGGCCTCCGGGGAGCTGTTTTTT.

This clone has a single count. At one end, the junction sequence differs from germline, possibly due to a read error. The V call is TRBV4-2, the J call TRBJ2-1; 9 bases fit TRBD1. The CDR3 runs to 16 residues. Germline values: CDR1 LGHNA, CDR2 YNFKEQ. The CDR3 spells CASSHGTGGSHNEQFF. DNA for the CDR3: TGTGCCAGCAGCCACGGAACAGGGGGCTCCCACAATGAGCAGTTCTTC.

The V gene is TRBV6-6, the J gene TRBJ2-3, with TRBD2 identical over 9 bases. CDR3 length: 14 residues. The ends lost 6 bases at V and 4 bases at J; junction bases unmatched: 5. The germline gives CDR1 MNHNY, CDR2 SVGAGI (reference sequence). CDR3 nucleotide sequence: TGTGCCAGCAGGGTAGCGGGAGTTGCAGATACGCAGTATTTT. Its protein is CASRVAGVADTQYF.

This chain links TRBV5-1 with TRBJ1-5, with TRBD1 identical over 8 bases. The germline V gene has CDR1 SGHRS and CDR2 YFSETQ. This CDR3 is built from 12 residues. V lost 9 bases and J lost 4; bases outside the gene matches: 3. The CDR3 reads CAIQGGNQPQHF. CDR3 nucleotides: TGCGCCATACAGGGGGGGAATCAGCCCCAGCATTTT.

The chain carries TRBV11-3 and TRBJ2-7; D is possibly TRBD1 (6 bases). This CDR3 contains 12 residues. Germline V CDR1 and CDR2: SGHNT, YENEEA. V dropped 2 bases and J dropped 7 bases, with 9 bases sitting between them. CDR3 amino acids: CASSLRGTEQYF. As DNA, the CDR3 is TGTGCCAGCAGCTTAAGGGGGACAGAGCAGTACTTC.

The V and J genes are TRBV19 and TRBJ2-7; 10 nucleotides match TRBD2. Germline V lookup: CDR1 LNHDA, CDR2 SQIVND (reference sequence). The CDR3 consists of 16 residues. V trimming: 7 bases; J trimming: 2 bases; junction bases outside the gene matches: 11. The CDR3 nucleotides read TGTGCCAGTAAGGACTTAAGGACTAGCGGAACCTACGAGCAGTACTTC. Encoded protein: CASKDLRTSGTYEQYF.

V and J are TRBV7-3 and TRBJ2-2; 13 nucleotides align to TRBD2. Germline-derived CDR1 and CDR2 are SGHTA and FQGTGA. Trimming cost V 5 bases and J 5 bases; bases outside gene matches: 2. This CDR3 region has 15 residues. The CDR3 is CASSPGLAGTGELFF. Written as DNA, the CDR3 is TGTGCCAGCAGCCCGGGACTAGCGGGGACCGGGGAGCTGTTTTTT.

V is TRBV6-5 and J is TRBJ1-5, with a possible D match to TRBD1 (5 bases). The CDR3 totals 15 residues. In germline, CDR1 is MNHEY, CDR2 SVGAGI. V lost 4 bases and J 0 bases, leaving 10 bases between the germline ends. The CDR3 DNA reads TGTGCCAGCAGTTTGACAGATTATAGCAATCAGCCCCAGCATTTT. It encodes CASSLTDYSNQPQHF.

This rearrangement joins TRBV28 to TRBJ2-7; D perhaps matches TRBD1 (5 bases). Germline loops: CDR1 MDHEN, CDR2 SYDVKM. The V end lost 5 bases, the J end lost 4 bases, and 21 bases lay between the germline ends. The CDR3 totals 16 residues. The CDR3 reads CASSRLRGERGYEQYF. The CDR3 DNA reads as TGTGCCAGCAGTCGGTTAAGGGGTGAAAGGGGTTACGAGCAGTACTTC.

The chain uses TRBV19 and TRBJ2-3; 15 positions agree with TRBD2. CDR1 and CDR2 (germline): LNHDA, SQIVND (reference sequence). The junction had 4 bases not matched to a gene; V was cut back by 5 bases and J by 4 bases. The CDR3 runs 16 residues. This CDR3 reads CASSAGLAGGADTQYF. CDR3 nucleotides: TGTGCCAGTAGTGCGGGACTAGCGGGAGGTGCAGATACGCAGTATTTT.

This rearrangement joins TRBV5-1 to TRBJ1-1; no clear D. Germline loops: CDR1 SGHRS, CDR2 YFSETQ. The length of the CDR3 is 14 residues. V lost 0 bases and J lost 7, with 13 bases in between. This CDR3 reads CASSLDPRGLEAFF. For the CDR3, the DNA is TGCGCCAGCAGCTTGGACCCCCGCGGCCTTGAAGCTTTCTTT.

The chain employs TRBV18 and TRBJ2-5, with D possibly being TRBD1 (5 bases). Per germline, CDR1 KGHSH and CDR2 LQKENI. This CDR3 has 15 residues. V lost 4 bases and J lost 1, with 13 bases in between. This CDR3 is CASSQGRARQETQYF. DNA of the CDR3: TGTGCCAGCTCACAAGGCAGGGCGCGCCAAGAGACCCAGTACTTC. Filled out from reference TRBV18 and TRBJ2-5, the complete variable domain reads NAGVMQNPRHLVRRRGQEARLRCSPMKGHSHVYWYRQLPEEGLKFMVYLQKENIIDESGMPKERFSAEFPKEGPSILRIQQVVRGDSAAYFCASSQGRARQETQYFGPGTRLLVL.

This chain uses TRBV28 with TRBJ1-5; D perhaps matches TRBD1 (5 bases). The CDR3 extends over 15 amino acids. Germline lookup yields CDR1 MDHEN and CDR2 SYDVKM. Trimming removed 1 base from V and 2 bases from J, with 9 bases in between. The CDR3 sequence: CASSLFRVRNQPQHF. In DNA form, the CDR3 reads TGTGCCAGCAGTTTATTCAGGGTCCGCAATCAGCCCCAGCATTTT. The complete variable domain, with remaining parts taken from reference TRBV28 and TRBJ1-5, reads DVKVTQSSRYLVKRTGEKVFLECVQDMDHENMFWYRQDPGLGLRLIYFSYDVKMKEKGDIPEGYSVSREKKERFSLILESASTNQTSMYLCASSLFRVRNQPQHFGDGTRLSIL.

The V and J genes are TRBV2 and TRBJ2-2; D unclear. CDR1 is SNHLY and CDR2 is FYNNEI in the germline V gene. Trimming took 6 bases from V and 5 from J, leaving 16 bases between them. CDR3 size: 15 residues. The DNA of the CDR3 is TGTGCCAGCAGCCGAAACTCTCCCGGGACCGGGGAGCTGTTTTTT. As protein: CASSRNSPGTGELFF.